The next 9 T cell receptor beta chains were all read from a single sample in a study of control samples from healthy donors and cancer patients. Here immunoSEQ multiplex PCR was the method, and the copy in TCRdb shows in-frame clones only, minus some. The sample includes more than 15,000 clones, more than 75% of them seen just once. The specimen sequenced was PBMCs. All receptors come from a woman between 55 and 75 years old with head and neck cancer.

V usage is TRBV2 and J usage is TRBJ1-4, with D perhaps TRBD1 (5 bases). V lost 7 bases, J lost 8 bases, and 14 bases lay in between. Germline CDR1 is SNHLY and CDR2 is FYNNEI. The CDR3 totals 13 residues. The CDR3 here is CASNRTPGEKLFF. The CDR3 nucleotides are TGTGCCAGCAACAGGACTCCGGGGGAAAAACTGTTTTTT. Full variable domain (remainder filled in from reference TRBV2 and TRBJ1-4): EPEVTQTPSHQVTQMGQEVILRCVPISNHLYFYWYRQILGQKVEFLVSFYNNEISEKSEIFDDQFSVERPDGSNFTLKIRSTKLEDSAMYFCASNRTPGEKLFFGSGTQLSVL.

This sequence joins TRBV6-1 and TRBJ2-7; D not certain. The CDR3 contains 11 residues. Germline-derived CDR1 and CDR2 are MNHNS and SASEGT. V was cut by 1 base and J by 7 bases, with 5 bases left in between. The CDR3 bases are TGTGCCAGCAGTGAAGGGCGGGAGCAGTACTTC. Translation: CASSEGREQYF.

CDR3 loop: CASSQDATSGSITQYF. CDR3 nucleotide sequence: TGCGCCAGCAGCCAAGATGCGACTAGCGGGAGTATCACGCAGTATTTT. The chain carries TRBV4-1 and TRBJ2-3, with TRBD2 matching 12 bases. Germline V gene lookup returns CDR1 MGHRA and CDR2 YSYEKL. V was clipped by 0 bases and J by 9 bases; unmatched bases: 7. The CDR3 consists of 16 residues.

The V call is TRBV2, the J call TRBJ1-2; tentatively, D is TRBD1 (6 bases). Trimming shortened V by 5 bases and J by 7 bases, and 14 bases separated the two germline ends. Germline CDR1 SNHLY, CDR2 FYNNEI. This CDR3 has 13 residues. CDR3 residues: CASSNSGGGGYTF. In DNA form, the CDR3 reads TGTGCCAGCAGTAACAGCGGGGGCGGTGGCTACACCTTC.

The chain combines TRBV5-1 with TRBJ2-1, with 13 bases identical to TRBD2. Trimming cost V 3 bases and J 11 bases; bases outside gene matches: 14. Germline values: CDR1 SGHRS, CDR2 YFSETQ. The CDR3 runs 17 residues. CDR3 coding DNA: TGCGCCAGCAGCTCCGGCTCCGGGACGACTAGCGGGGGGAAGCAGTTCTTC. Translation: CASSSGSGTTSGGKQFF.

The chain is built from TRBV10-3 and TRBJ1-5; no firm D call. Trimming removed 2 bases from V and 0 bases from J, with 8 bases in between. Germline loops: CDR1 ENHRY, CDR2 SYGVKD. The CDR3 has 15 residues. The CDR3 loop is CAISEERDSNQPQHF. DNA of the CDR3: TGTGCCATCAGTGAGGAAAGGGATAGCAATCAGCCCCAGCATTTT.

The rearrangement uses TRBV3-1 (or the pseudogene TRBV3-2) and TRBJ2-7; 13 bases are a match to TRBD2. The CDR3 is made up of 16 amino acids. The junction had 6 bases not matched to a gene; V was cut back by 2 bases and J by 5 bases. Germline V CDR1 and CDR2: LGHDT, YNNKEL (reference sequence). The CDR3 here is CASSQWGTSGTNEQYF. The CDR3 DNA sequence: TGTGCCAGCAGCCAATGGGGGACTAGCGGGACCAACGAGCAGTACTTC.

This rearrangement joins TRBV6-1 to TRBJ2-5, with 8 bases aligning to TRBD2. The J segment lost 1 base and the V segment lost 2 bases, leaving 3 bases of the junction unmatched. The CDR3 runs to 15 residues. Germline V gene data show CDR1 as MNHNS and CDR2 as SASEGT. CDR3 in DNA: TGTGCCAGCAGTGAATTAGCGGGAAGCCAAGAGACCCAGTACTTC. Its translation is CASSELAGSQETQYF.

V usage is TRBV6-5 and J usage is TRBJ2-1; 13 bases map to TRBD2. There are 15 residues in the CDR3. V was pared by 9 bases and J by 8 bases, with 10 bases of the junction left unmatched. Germline CDR1 and CDR2: MNHEY and SVGAGI. The CDR3 DNA sequence: TGTGCCAGTTTATACTTGGGACTAGCGGGATATGAGCAGTTCTTC. Translation: CASLYLGLAGYEQFF.